The T cell receptor (beta chain) under discussion was sequenced for a study of T-cell reconstitution after alpha-beta-depleted transplantation in children. Preparing the TCRbeta library involved the use of unique molecular identifiers. TCRdb processed the PCR reads anew with MiXCR; each CDR3 protein has one entry. The sample contains hundreds of thousands of distinct CDR3 sequences, around 16% of which appear only once. CDR1 DFQATT and CDR2 SNEGSKA come from the germline V gene (reference sequence). There are 13 residues in the CDR3. The ends were cut back, 0 bases at V and 4 bases at J, with 10 bases in the middle. This clonotype showed up many times.

The receptor's source is a human donor who donated a stem cell graft to a child with acute myeloid leukemia. The material was PBMCs from the stem cell graft donor, obtained from the stem cell graft. This rearrangement joins TRBV20-1 to TRBJ2-7; D is uncertain. The CDR3 nucleotides read TGCAGTGCTAGAGAGGACGTAGGGTACGAGCAGTACTTC. Translation gives CSAREDVGYEQYF.